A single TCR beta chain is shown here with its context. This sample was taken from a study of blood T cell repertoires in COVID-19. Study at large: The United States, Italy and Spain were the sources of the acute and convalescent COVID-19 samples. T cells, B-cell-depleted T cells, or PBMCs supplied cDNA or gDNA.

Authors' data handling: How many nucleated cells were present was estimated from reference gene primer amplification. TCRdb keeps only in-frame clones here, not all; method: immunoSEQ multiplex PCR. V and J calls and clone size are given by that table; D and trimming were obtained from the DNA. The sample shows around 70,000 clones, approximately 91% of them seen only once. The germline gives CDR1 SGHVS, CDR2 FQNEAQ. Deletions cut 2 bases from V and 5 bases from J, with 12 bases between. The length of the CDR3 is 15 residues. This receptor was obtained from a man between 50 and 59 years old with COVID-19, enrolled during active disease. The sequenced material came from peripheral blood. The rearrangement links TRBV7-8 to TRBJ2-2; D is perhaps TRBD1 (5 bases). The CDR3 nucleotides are TGTGCCAGCAGCTTAAGCCGGACACAAACCGGGGAGCTGTTTTTT. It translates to CASSLSRTQTGELFF.